The 20 T cell receptor beta chains reported below all come from one sample, sequenced in a study of T cells in women clearing cervical HPV infection. Assay: immunoSEQ multiplex PCR; the TCRdb copy retains only in-frame clones and omits some. This sample contains some 41,000 clones. The specimen sequenced was blood buffy coat. The receptors shown here come from a woman between 18 and 69 years old with a cervical HPV16 infection that either progressed to CIN3+ or cleared (not recorded which).

With regard to this clone: The CDR3 end falls 3 residues outside the read, so it is completed with the germline J gene. The chain uses TRBV6-2 or TRBV6-3 and TRBJ2-2; 7 bases are shared with TRBD1. V dropped 4 bases and J dropped 6; count of bases not matched to a gene: 5. The CDR3 extends over 14 amino acids. In germline, CDR1 is MNHEY, CDR2 SVGEGT. The CDR3 here is CASSSDRVSGELFF. CDR3 DNA, as far as it was read: TGTGCCAGCAGTTCAGACAGGGTGTCCGGGGAG.

Concerning this clone itself: The junction and the germline gene differ at one end; a read error may be behind it. The sample carries other DNA sequences with the same CDR3. The CDR3 sequence: CASSSTQQGASSGNTIYF. The sequenced CDR3 bases are TGTGCCAGCAGTTCAACCCAACAGGGGGCTAGCTCTGGAAACACG. The rearrangement uses TRBV2 and TRBJ1-3, with TRBD1 matching 9 bases. The CDR3 end lies 3 residues beyond the end of the read and is filled in from the germline J gene. CDR1 and CDR2 from the germline V gene are SNHLY and FYNNEI. The CDR3 is 18 residues long.

With regard to this clone: Coverage ceases 3 residues before the CDR3 finishes, and the germline J gene fills in the end. This chain uses TRBV6-2 or TRBV6-3 with TRBJ1-2, with D hard to call. The CDR3 is made up of 15 amino acids. Germline CDR1 is MNHEY and CDR2 is SVGEGT. V lost 5 bases and J lost 2, with 15 bases in between. The sequenced part of the CDR3 DNA is TGTGCCAGCAGTCCTAGCCTCGGGCCCAACTATGGC. Translation gives CASSPSLGPNYG. In full, the CDR3 is CASSPSLGPNYGYTF.

Comments on this clone: The read finishes 3 residues shy of the CDR3 end, and the germline J gene is used to complete it. This rearrangement joins TRBV7-8 to TRBJ2-7; 11 positions agree with TRBD2. Germline V gene sequence: CDR1 SGHVS, CDR2 FQNEAQ. The CDR3 has 16 amino acids. V shed 5 bases, J shed 5 bases, and the junction held 11 bases outside the gene matches. The CDR3 loop is CASSHRSGRAKDEQYF. CDR3 bases read: TGTGCCAGCAGCCACCGTAGCGGGAGGGCCAAAGACGAG.

Worth noting for this clone: The junction shows a germline mismatch at one end, possibly a read error. The CDR3 extends 3 residues past the end of the read, so its final part is completed from the germline J gene. The chain employs TRBV5-1 and TRBJ2-7, with 9 bases that match TRBD1. The length of the CDR3 is 15 residues. The germline V gene encodes CDR1 SGHRS and CDR2 YFSETQ. CDR3 protein: CDSSFSQGAGYEQYF. The part of the CDR3 DNA that was read is TGCGACAGCAGCTTTTCACAGGGGGCAGGCTACGAG.

A remark on this clone: Read coverage stops 3 residues before the CDR3 terminus; the germline J gene supplies the remainder. V is TRBV30 and J is TRBJ2-4; D perhaps matches TRBD1 (6 bases). The length of the CDR3 is 14 residues. CDR1 and CDR2 (germline): GTSNPN, SVGIG (reference sequence). The CDR3 sequence: CAWRLTGLLYGQYF. CDR3 bases read: TGTGCCTGGAGATTGACAGGCCTACTCTATGGT. Drawing the rest from reference TRBV30 and TRBJ2-4, the complete variable domain is SQTIHQWPATLVQPVGSPLSLECTVEGTSNPNLYWYRQAAGRGLQLLFYSVGIGQISSEVPQNLSASRPQDRQFILSSKKLLLSDSGFYLCAWRLTGLLYGQYFGAGTRLSVL.

Regarding this clone: The CDR3 goes on 3 residues after the read ends, and that part is filled in from the germline J gene. The V gene is TRBV5-1, the J gene TRBJ1-2, with TRBD1 as a possible D gene (5 bases). Germline assignment: CDR1 SGHRS and CDR2 YFSETQ. Trimming removed 4 bases from V and 7 bases from J, with 14 bases in between. The CDR3 consists of 13 residues. The sequenced CDR3 bases are TGCGCCAGCAGCCCAGGGCTTCGGCGTGGC. Translating gives CASSPGLRRG. The complete CDR3 reads CASSPGLRRGYTF. The full variable domain, in which reference TRBV5-1 and TRBJ1-2 provide the parts outside the CDR3, is KAGVTQTPRYLIKTRGQQVTLSCSPISGHRSVSWYQQTPGQGLQFLFEYFSETQRNKGNFPGRFSGRQFSNSRSEMNVSTLELGDSALYLCASSPGLRRGYTFGSGTRLTVV.

About this clone itself: The read ends 3 residues shy of where the CDR3 ends; the end is completed using the germline J gene. This sequence joins TRBV30 and TRBJ1-4, with 8 bases lining up with TRBD1. Germline loops: CDR1 GTSNPN, CDR2 SVGIG (reference sequence). The CDR3 totals 14 residues. V trimming: 5 bases; J trimming: 4 bases; junction bases outside the gene matches: 6. The CDR3 bases that were read are TGTGCCTGGGCGCAGGGGGCAGTTAATGAAAAA. This codes for CAWAQGAVNEK. The entire CDR3 protein is CAWAQGAVNEKLFF.

The CDR3 is CASSTIMDSFGGQYF. Partial CDR3 DNA: TGTGCCAGCAGTACCATCATGGACTCATTCGGTGGT. The chain carries TRBV6-2 or TRBV6-3 and TRBJ2-4, with a tentative D call TRBD2 (5 bases). The read ends 3 residues before the CDR3 terminus; that terminus is restored from the germline J gene. Germline V CDR1 and CDR2: MNHEY, SVGEGT. The CDR3 covers 15 residues.

Points on this clone: The CDR3 end is not reached by the read, which stops 3 residues before it; the germline J gene fills it in. The chain joins TRBV7-2 to TRBJ2-4, with 9 bases fitting TRBD1. The CDR3 totals 15 residues. The germline gives CDR1 SGHTA, CDR2 FQGNSA. CDR3 sequence: CASSFTGGTIYGQYF. The sequenced part of the CDR3 DNA is TGTGCCAGCAGCTTCACAGGGGGCACTATCTATGGT.

Concerning this clone: The read finishes 3 residues shy of the CDR3 end, and the germline J gene is used to complete it. J is TRBJ2-1 and V is TRBV19; TRBD2 might be the D (5 bases). Per germline, CDR1 LNHDA and CDR2 SQIVND (reference sequence). V dropped 3 bases and J dropped 6 bases, with 9 bases sitting between them. This CDR3 contains 13 residues. The chain's CDR3 is CASSMLLANEQFF. CDR3 DNA (partial): TGTGCCAGTAGTATGTTGCTAGCCAATGAG. Full variable domain (rest looked up from reference TRBV19 and TRBJ2-1): DGGITQSPKYLFRKEGQNVTLSCEQNLNHDAMYWYRQDPGQGLRLIYYSQIVNDFQKGDIAEGYSVSREKKESFPLTVTSAQKNPTAFYLCASSMLLANEQFFGPGTRLTVL.

Details on this clone: The CDR3 end is not reached by the read, which stops 3 residues before it; the germline J gene fills it in. The chain is built from TRBV5-4 and TRBJ2-7; D is ambiguous. V gave up 2 bases and J gave up 6 bases, with 15 bases separating them. From germline, CDR1 is SGHNT and CDR2 YYREEE (reference sequence). This CDR3 spans 14 amino acids. CDR3 bases read: TGTGCCAGCAGCTTAGTGGGTCCCCAGGCCGAG. Residues: CASSLVGPQAE. The whole CDR3 sequence is CASSLVGPQAEQYF.

A word on this clone: The sequenced fragment ends 3 residues before the CDR3 boundary, so the rest is inferred from the germline J gene. The rearrangement uses TRBV20-1 and TRBJ2-7, with TRBD2 identical over 10 bases. V shed 3 bases and J 0 bases; nucleotides not matched to a gene: 5. The CDR3 has 15 amino acids. Germline V gene data show CDR1 as DFQATT and CDR2 as SNEGSKA (reference sequence). The sequenced part of the CDR3 DNA is TGCAGTGCTAGTCACGGACTAGCGGTCTCCTACGAG. As protein: CSASHGLAVSYE. Given in full, the CDR3 is CSASHGLAVSYEQYF.

Comments on this clone: The read falls 3 residues short of the CDR3 end, and the missing part is taken from the germline J gene. The chain joins TRBV6-1 to TRBJ2-4, with D tentatively TRBD1 (6 bases). CDR1 and CDR2 (germline): MNHNS, SASEGT. The CDR3 extends over 15 amino acids. CDR3 DNA, as far as it was read: TGTGCCAGCAGTGCGTCCGGGACAATACACTATGGT. Its translation is CASSASGTIHYG. The full CDR3 protein reads CASSASGTIHYGQYF.

With regard to this clone: The read ends 3 residues before the CDR3 terminus; that terminus is restored from the germline J gene. This sequence joins TRBV7-8 and TRBJ2-1; the D is unclear. The CDR3 is 14 amino acids. V lost 2 bases to trimming and J lost 0 bases, with 5 bases between them. The germline V gene has CDR1 SGHVS and CDR2 FQNEAQ. CDR3 region: CASSLLASYNEQFF. The DNA read from the CDR3 is TGTGCCAGCAGCTTATTAGCCTCCTACAATGAG.

A note on this clone: The sequenced fragment ends 3 residues before the CDR3 boundary, so the rest is inferred from the germline J gene. The chain has TRBV27 and TRBJ1-1, with D tentatively TRBD1 (5 bases). The germline V gene has CDR1 MNHEY and CDR2 SMNVEV (reference sequence). The CDR3 loop spans 13 amino acids. Trimming took off 10 bases at V and 6 bases at J, with 18 bases between the two ends. The CDR3 spells CATSLYRGAEAFF. CDR3 DNA (partial): TGTGCCACCTCATTATACCGGGGGGCTGAA.

Comment on this clone: The read is 3 residues too short to cover the CDR3 end, so that end is filled in from the germline J gene. V gene TRBV29-1 combines with J gene TRBJ2-7; 12 bases are shared with TRBD2. The CDR3 loop spans 16 amino acids. Germline V gene data show CDR1 as SQVTM and CDR2 as ANQGSEA. Trimming at V came to 1 base and at J to 3 bases, leaving 7 bases not matched to a gene. Partial CDR3 DNA: TGCAGCGTTGAAGGTTCCAAGACTAGCGGGAGCTACGAG. This sequence encodes CSVEGSKTSGSYE. The whole CDR3 region reads CSVEGSKTSGSYEQYF.

With respect to this clone: Coverage ceases 3 residues before the CDR3 finishes, and the germline J gene fills in the end. V and J are TRBV5-8 and TRBJ2-7; a weak D match, TRBD1 (5 bases). Germline loops: CDR1 SGHTS, CDR2 YDEGEE. Trimming removed 1 base at V and 6 bases at J, with 8 bases between. This CDR3 comprises 12 residues. The CDR3 DNA, read in part, is TGTGCCAGCAGCTTGAGGGGCGGCGAG. This sequence encodes CASSLRGGE. The whole CDR3 protein is CASSLRGGEQYF.

Incomplete CDR3 DNA: TGTGCCAGCAGCTTTAAACTAGCGGGAAATAATGAG. As protein: CASSFKLAGNNE. The whole CDR3 is CASSFKLAGNNEQFF. The gene calls are TRBV7-2 and TRBJ2-1, with 10 bases aligning to TRBD2. The read terminates 3 residues ahead of where the CDR3 ends, so the germline J gene completes it. The CDR3 is 15 residues long. In germline, CDR1 is SGHTA, CDR2 FQGNSA. V was pared by 3 bases and J by 7 bases, with 6 bases of the junction left unmatched.

Worth noting for this clone: The read terminates 3 residues before the CDR3 end, so the remaining end is supplied by the germline J gene. The chain employs TRBV5-1 and TRBJ2-2; possibly TRBD1 for D (6 bases). The CDR3 runs to 16 residues. V was cut by 5 bases and J by 3 bases, with 17 bases left in between. Germline V lookup: CDR1 SGHRS, CDR2 YFSETQ. Incomplete CDR3 DNA: TGCGCCAGCAGTTCGAGTTGGGGGCAAGACACCGGGGAG. Translating it yields CASSSSWGQDTGE. Given in full, the CDR3 is CASSSSWGQDTGELFF.